The 13 T cell receptor beta chains reported below all come from one sample, sequenced in a study of metastatic and nonmetastatic thyroid tumors. From the PCR reads, TCRdb re-called clones with MiXCR. The sample yields about 40,000 clones, under 20% seen once. Every patient underwent thyroid surgery untreated. Sequences were obtained from tumor tissue. All receptors come from a female donor with papillary thyroid cancer or a benign thyroid nodule (not recorded which). Some clones in this sample may be carry-over from other donors' samples.

This clone was detected ten times or more. The chain carries TRBV24-1 and TRBJ1-5; maybe TRBD1 (6 bases). V was trimmed by 3 bases and J by 5 bases, leaving 16 bases between them. The CDR3 length is 16 residues. CDR1 is KGHDR, CDR2 SFDVKD, per germline. The DNA for the CDR3 is TGTGCCACCAGTGATAATTTCGGGACATCATATCAGCCCCAGCATTTT. Protein sequence: CATSDNFGTSYQPQHF.

This clone was counted ten times or more. This chain joins TRBV6-1 and TRBJ2-6; 7 positions match TRBD1. The CDR3 contains 15 residues. Germline CDR1 MNHNS, CDR2 SASEGT. The J segment lost 3 bases and the V segment lost 7 bases, leaving 6 bases of the junction unmatched. The chain's CDR3 is CASTLQGDGANVLTF. The CDR3 nucleotides read TGTGCCAGCACCCTCCAGGGGGATGGGGCCAACGTCCTGACTTTC.

The sample holds many counts of this clone. The chain uses TRBV10-2 and TRBJ1-5; tentatively, D is TRBD1 (5 bases). Germline CDR1 is WSHSY and CDR2 is SAAADI. The CDR3 has 15 residues. The V and J ends lost 0 bases and 1 base respectively, with 7 bases between them. The CDR3 is CASSESEGSNQPQHF. Written as DNA, the CDR3 is TGCGCCAGCAGTGAGTCGGAGGGGAGCAATCAGCCCCAGCATTTT.

This clone was seen only a few times. This is likely a read error, given that the CDR3 carries no conserved phenylalanine or tryptophan at its end. V is TRBV6-1 and J is TRBJ1-2; D might be TRBD1 (6 bases). Germline CDR1 MNHNS, CDR2 SASEGT. This CDR3 region has 16 residues. V was cut by 0 bases and J by 4 bases, with 15 bases left in between. CDR3 DNA: TGTGCCAGCAGTGAAGCCGCACATGGGACATCCTATGGCTACACCTTG. This translates into CASSEAAHGTSYGYTL.

The rearrangement links TRBV6-2 or TRBV6-3 to TRBJ2-7, with TRBD1 as a possible D gene (6 bases). V was trimmed by 0 bases and J by 2 bases, leaving 17 bases between them. This CDR3 is built from 17 residues. CDR1 and CDR2 (germline): MNHEY, SVGEGT. In DNA, the CDR3 is TGTGCCAGCAGTTACTCCACGACAGGCCGAGTCACCTACGAGCAGTACTTC. Encoded protein: CASSYSTTGRVTYEQYF.

V usage is TRBV7-6 and J usage is TRBJ2-7; perhaps TRBD1 as D (5 bases). The CDR3 runs to 17 residues. Germline CDR1 SGHVS, CDR2 FNYEAQ. V lost 4 bases and J lost 3, with 22 bases in between. CDR3 in DNA: TGTGCCAGCAGCTCTACGCTCTCTGGGGCTACTGTCTACGAGCAGTACTTC. This encodes CASSSTLSGATVYEQYF.

This clone appeared many times. CDR3 DNA sequence: TGTGCCAGCAGCCAAGGGGGGAGAGGCTACACCTTC. Translated: CASSQGGRGYTF. This chain uses TRBV14 with TRBJ1-2, with a tentative D call TRBD1 (5 bases). The V end lost 1 base, the J end lost 8 bases, and 8 bases lay between the germline ends. The CDR3 is 12 residues long. The germline CDR1 and CDR2 sequences are SGHDN and FVKESK. Full variable domain (outside the CDR3, taken from reference TRBV14 and TRBJ1-2): EAGVTQFPSHSVIEKGQTVTLRCDPISGHDNLYWYRRVMGKEIKFLLHFVKESKQDESGMPNNRFLAERTGGTYSTLKVQPAELEDSGVYFCASSQGGRGYTFGSGTRLTVV.

This chain joins TRBV20-1 and TRBJ2-3; 7 positions match TRBD2. CDR1 is DFQATT and CDR2 is SNEGSKA in the germline V gene (reference sequence). The CDR3 covers 14 residues. J gave up 3 bases and V 4 bases, and 7 bases lay outside the gene matches. The CDR3 DNA reads as TGCAGTGCTAAGGTAGCGGGTTCGACAGATACGCAGTATTTT. Its protein is CSAKVAGSTDTQYF.

Ten or more counts support this clone. The chain uses TRBV18 and TRBJ2-7; perhaps D is TRBD1 or TRBD2 (5 bases each). Germline assignment: CDR1 KGHSH and CDR2 LQKENI. CDR3 size: 15 residues. V dropped 3 bases and J dropped 3 bases, with 15 bases sitting between them. CDR3: CASSPTGTAIYEQYF. The CDR3 coding sequence is TGTGCCAGCTCACCGACCGGGACGGCGATCTACGAGCAGTACTTC. Full variable domain (missing parts from reference TRBV18 and TRBJ2-7): NAGVMQNPRHLVRRRGQEARLRCSPMKGHSHVYWYRQLPEEGLKFMVYLQKENIIDESGMPKERFSAEFPKEGPSILRIQQVVRGDSAAYFCASSPTGTAIYEQYFGPGTRLTVT.

The V gene is TRBV9, the J gene TRBJ1-1, with 7 positions matching TRBD1. The CDR3 runs to 14 residues. Germline CDR1 SGDLS, CDR2 YYNGEE. This chain's CDR3 is CSCTEGAGDTEAFF. CDR3 nucleotide sequence: TGTTCCTGCACCGAGGGGGCAGGGGACACTGAAGCTTTCTTT.

The sample holds many counts of this clone. The chain links TRBV7-9 to TRBJ2-1, with D possibly TRBD1 on 6 matching bases. The V gene lost 5 bases and the J gene lost 6 bases, with 14 bases spanning the gap. CDR3 length: 14 residues. Germline-derived CDR1 and CDR2 are SEHNR and FQNEAQ (reference sequence). The CDR3 DNA reads as TGTGCCAGCAGCCCCCGGAGCAGGGGCAATGAGCAGTTCTTC. Translated, it gives CASSPRSRGNEQFF.

This clone has more than one count but fewer than ten. This may arise from a read error, as a much more abundant clone is one base away. Other nucleotide sequences in the sample specify the same CDR3. The CDR3 loop is CASRLAGGLSETQYF. The CDR3, as DNA: TGTGCCAGCAGGCTAGCGGGGGGCCTTTCAGAGACCCAGTACTTC. The chain employs TRBV7-2 and TRBJ2-5; TRBD2 matches 11 bases. Germline V gene sequence: CDR1 SGHTA, CDR2 FQGNSA. The CDR3 is 15 amino acids. J was trimmed by 4 bases and V by 6 bases; bases with no gene match: 7.

To note about this clone: One end of the junction varies from germline; a read error may be responsible. The chain couples TRBV6-5 to TRBJ1-6, with D uncertain. CDR3 length: 15 amino acids. The germline V gene encodes CDR1 MNHEY and CDR2 SVGAGI. The CDR3 sequence: CASSSHGRRDSPLQF. For the CDR3, the DNA is TGTGCCAGCAGTTCCCACGGGAGGCGGGATTCACCCCTCCAATTT.